The 21 T cell receptor beta chains listed next were all sequenced from one sample in a study of T cell changes during pregnancy in multiple sclerosis. Sequencing was performed with immunoSEQ multiplex PCR; in TCRdb, only in-frame clones are kept and a portion is missing. Of 100,000 or so clones listed, about 94% are singletons. The specimen was peripheral blood, collected after pregnancy. These receptors were taken from a female donor in good health, enrolled as a control in a pregnancy study.

This chain uses TRBV14 with TRBJ1-5, with a weak D call TRBD1 (6 bases). The CDR3 extends over 16 amino acids. Trimming shortened V by 0 bases and J by 10 bases, and 19 bases separated the two germline ends. Germline CDR1 is SGHDN and CDR2 is FVKESK. CDR3: CASSQDIWNRVDPQHF. CDR3 nucleotide sequence: TGTGCCAGCAGCCAAGATATATGGAACAGGGTGGACCCCCAGCATTTT.

The genes are TRBV7-2 and TRBJ2-1; D perhaps matches TRBD1 (5 bases). The CDR3 totals 14 residues. Trimming pared 3 bases from V and 6 bases from J, leaving 12 bases between. CDR1 is SGHTA and CDR2 is FQGNSA in the germline V gene. CDR3 loop: CASSLGRQGNEQFF. CDR3 DNA: TGTGCCAGCAGCTTGGGCAGGCAGGGCAATGAGCAGTTCTTC.

This rearrangement joins TRBV7-9 to TRBJ1-2; the D is unclear. CDR1 and CDR2 from the germline V gene are SEHNR and FQNEAQ (reference sequence). The CDR3 is made up of 14 amino acids. V gave up 0 bases and J gave up 0 bases, with 5 bases separating them. The CDR3 DNA follows: TGTGCCAGCAGCTTAGCCTTTCCTAACTATGGCTACACCTTC. Translation gives CASSLAFPNYGYTF.

The chain recombines TRBV5-1 with TRBJ2-7; tentatively, D is TRBD1 (5 bases). V was cut by 4 bases and J by 1 base, with 18 bases left in between. Germline-derived CDR1 and CDR2 are SGHRS and YFSETQ. The CDR3 spans 16 residues. In nucleotides, the CDR3 is TGCGCCAGCAGCCCGGTTGGAAGGGGCTCATCCTACGAGCAGTACTTC. It is translated as CASSPVGRGSSYEQYF.

This clone was seen more than once but under ten times. CDR3 sequence reads: CAWSVRRGGEAFF. The DNA for the CDR3 is TGTGCCTGGAGTGTACGGAGGGGCGGCGAAGCTTTCTTT. V gene TRBV30 combines with J gene TRBJ1-1; perhaps TRBD1 as D (5 bases). The V gene's germline CDR1 is GTSNPN and CDR2 SVGIG (reference sequence). The CDR3 has 13 amino acids. The V end was cut by 0 bases, the J end by 8 bases, with 13 bases between.

The chain joins TRBV6-4 to TRBJ1-2; D remains ambiguous. The CDR3 extends over 11 amino acids. Trimming cost V 3 bases and J 10 bases, with 9 bases left between them. Germline V CDR1 and CDR2: MRHNA, SNTAGT. The CDR3: CASSELRNYTF. The CDR3 coding sequence is TGTGCCAGCAGTGAACTAAGGAACTACACCTTC.

The gene calls are TRBV4-1 and TRBJ2-3, with a possible D match to TRBD2 (5 bases). The CDR3 consists of 14 residues. Trimming removed 3 bases from V and 5 bases from J, with 12 bases in between. CDR1 is MGHRA, CDR2 YSYEKL, per germline. CDR3 coding DNA: TGCGCCAGCAGCCATCCCCGGGCGGGAGATACGCAGTATTTT. Amino acid sequence: CASSHPRAGDTQYF.

The J gene is TRBJ2-5, the V gene TRBV15, with D possibly matching TRBD1 (5 bases). CDR1 and CDR2 (germline): LNHNV, YYDKDF (reference sequence). CDR3 length: 15 amino acids. V dropped 4 bases and J dropped 3 bases, with 15 bases sitting between them. The CDR3 is CATSMIQGQEETQYF. The DNA of the CDR3 is TGTGCCACCAGCATGATTCAGGGTCAGGAAGAGACCCAGTACTTC.

The chain links TRBV28 to TRBJ2-3, with D possibly being TRBD2 (5 bases). The CDR3 has 14 amino acids. Per germline, CDR1 MDHEN and CDR2 SYDVKM. V lost 5 bases and J lost 4, with 13 bases in between. Here the CDR3 DNA reads TGTGCCAGCAGTCCGAACTGGGGAGCAGATACGCAGTATTTT. It codes for CASSPNWGADTQYF.

V usage is TRBV6-5 and J usage is TRBJ2-3; D is possibly TRBD2 (5 bases). This CDR3 is 13 amino acids long. V gave up 2 bases and J gave up 4 bases, with 7 bases separating them. The germline gives CDR1 MNHEY, CDR2 SVGAGI. The DNA of the CDR3 is TGTGCCAGCAGTTACAACGGGGCAGATACGCAGTATTTT. This sequence encodes CASSYNGADTQYF.

V and J are TRBV18 and TRBJ1-2, with a weak D call TRBD1 (6 bases). The CDR3 contains 13 residues. CDR1 and CDR2 (germline): KGHSH, LQKENI. V was clipped by 5 bases and J by 8 bases, with 15 bases between them. The DNA of the CDR3 is TGTGCCAGCTCAGCCCAAACAGGGAGCGGCTACACCTTC. Residues: CASSAQTGSGYTF.

The chain couples TRBV6-6 to TRBJ2-1; D gene ambiguous. V lost 7 bases and J lost 5, with 15 bases in between. Germline V gene sequence: CDR1 MNHNY, CDR2 SVGAGI (reference sequence). The CDR3 runs to 14 residues. DNA of the CDR3: TGTGCCAGCACAGGCGCACAGATGAACAATGAGCAGTTCTTC. This translates into CASTGAQMNNEQFF.

This clone was recorded only once. The V and J genes are TRBV5-1 and TRBJ2-7, with 8 bases identical to TRBD2. Trimming took 4 bases from V and 2 from J; bases not matched to a gene: 5. The CDR3 extends over 14 amino acids. CDR1 SGHRS and CDR2 YFSETQ come from the germline V gene. DNA for the CDR3: TGCGCCAGCAGCCCACTAGCGGATGCCTACGAGCAGTACTTC. Encoded protein: CASSPLADAYEQYF.

This sequence joins TRBV18 and TRBJ2-5; tentative D call: TRBD2 (6 bases). The CDR3 spans 13 residues. V lost 2 bases to trimming and J lost 5 bases, with 9 bases between them. Germline V gene sequence: CDR1 KGHSH, CDR2 LQKENI. For the CDR3, the DNA is TGTGCCAGCTCACCAAGGAGGGTTGAGACCCAGTACTTC. This encodes CASSPRRVETQYF.

V usage is TRBV4-2 and J usage is TRBJ2-1, with 9 bases lining up with TRBD2. V dropped 1 base and J dropped 4; count of bases not matched to a gene: 5. The CDR3 spans 16 residues. Per germline, CDR1 LGHNA and CDR2 YNFKEQ. The chain's CDR3 is CASSQGLAGNYNEQFF. DNA for the CDR3: TGTGCCAGCAGCCAAGGGCTAGCGGGAAATTACAATGAGCAGTTCTTC.

V and J are TRBV15 and TRBJ2-7; 10 bases are a match to TRBD1. J was trimmed by 5 bases and V by 1 base; bases with no gene match: 5. Germline V gene data show CDR1 as LNHNV and CDR2 as YYDKDF (reference sequence). The CDR3 spans 15 residues. The CDR3 protein is CATSRGGQGGNEQYF. The CDR3 DNA sequence: TGTGCCACCAGCAGAGGTGGACAGGGGGGGAACGAGCAGTACTTC.

This chain links TRBV19 with TRBJ1-4, with a possible D match to TRBD1 (5 bases). Trimming took 0 bases from V and 5 from J, leaving 16 bases between them. Per the germline V gene, CDR1 is LNHDA and CDR2 is SQIVND (reference sequence). The CDR3 length is 17 residues. The CDR3 is CASSIDGLRGRNEKLFF. Here the CDR3 DNA reads TGTGCCAGTAGTATAGATGGCCTTAGGGGCCGCAATGAAAAACTGTTTTTT.

This clone was picked up one time. The chain uses TRBV28 and TRBJ2-1, with D hard to call. V was pared by 5 bases and J by 1 base, with 12 bases between. In germline, CDR1 is MDHEN, CDR2 SYDVKM. The CDR3 runs 15 residues. CDR3: CASSGPPGSYNEQFF. The CDR3 coding sequence is TGTGCCAGCAGTGGTCCCCCAGGATCCTACAATGAGCAGTTCTTC.

CDR3 residues: CAISETGRGNTGELFF. Written as DNA, the CDR3 is TGTGCCATCAGTGAAACCGGACGGGGGAACACCGGGGAGCTGTTTTTT. The rearrangement uses TRBV10-3 and TRBJ2-2; a weak D match, TRBD2 (5 bases). The CDR3 length is 16 residues. Germline V gene lookup returns CDR1 ENHRY and CDR2 SYGVKD. The germline V and J ends were trimmed by 3 bases and 1 base, with 12 bases remaining between them.

The CDR3 loop is CASRPDRVGQPQHF. DNA for the CDR3: TGTGCCAGCAGGCCGGACAGGGTAGGTCAGCCCCAGCATTTT. The rearrangement joins TRBV27 to TRBJ1-5; 8 bases are shared with TRBD1. This CDR3 comprises 14 residues. Trimming cost V 6 bases and J 6 bases; bases outside gene matches: 7. Germline lookup yields CDR1 MNHEY and CDR2 SMNVEV (reference sequence).

The table lists this clone with a count of one. The CDR3 spells CSVVVPGLPLETQYF. For the CDR3, the DNA is TGCAGCGTTGTAGTTCCGGGTCTGCCTCTGGAGACCCAGTACTTC. The chain employs TRBV29-1 and TRBJ2-5, with no clear D. The ends were cut back, 4 bases at V and 5 bases at J, with 20 bases in the middle. Per germline, CDR1 SQVTM and CDR2 ANQGSEA. The CDR3 is 15 residues long.